This T cell receptor beta chain was sequenced during a study of CD8+ T cells in alopecia areata. Sequencing relied on a cDNA template that was reverse transcribed from extracted RNA. The method was immunoSEQ multiplex PCR; TCRdb's version includes in-frame clones alone and lacks a portion of them. The sample has over 85,000 clones, less than 50% seen once. V was cut by 4 bases and J by 2 bases, with 8 bases left in between. The V gene's germline CDR1 is MNHEY and CDR2 SMNVEV (reference sequence). This CDR3 contains 13 residues. This clone has a handful of counts. Sequencing input: CD4+ T cells sorted from blood. The sequence was collected from a human donor with alopecia areata. V gene TRBV27 combines with J gene TRBJ2-5; D unresolved. The CDR3 DNA follows: TGTGCCAGCAGTTCACGATTACAAGAGACCCAGTACTTC. As protein: CASSSRLQETQYF.